A selection of T cell receptor beta chains follows, all from one sample in a study of low-dose radiotherapy and immunotherapy resistance in tumors. Each CDR3 protein is one row after TCRdb ran MiXCR on the reads. The sample gives around 36,000 distinct CDR3 sequences, 25% to 40% of which show up once; roughly 3.7% is in the top ten. The material sequenced was PBMCs, taken before treatment. Receptors were obtained from a male donor with gallbladder cancer. Each CDR3 is given with its conserved first and last residue. Each record gives: J gene, clone size, V gene, D gene, CDR3 DNA, CDR3 protein. D genes are given only for firm matches. Rows may omit the clone size; those that give it use once, few, many or a size class.

TRBJ2-2,many,TRBV28,-,TGTGCCAGCAGTCCTATTCGGGCAGCGTTCTCGGGGGAGCTGTTTTTT,CASSPIRAAFSGELFF
TRBJ1-1,many,TRBV5-1,TRBD1,TGCGCCAGCAGCTTAAACAGGGGGCGGGATAACACTGAAGCTTTCTTT,CASSLNRGRDNTEAFF
TRBJ2-4,many,TRBV12-3/TRBV12-4,-,TGTGCCAGCAGTTTCATAGGACAGACGGCACTAGCCAAAAACATTCAGTACTTC,CASSFIGQTALAKNIQYF
TRBJ2-5,many,TRBV7-2,TRBD2,TGTGCCAGCAGCTTAGCGCCTTTTGCGGGGGGGGAAGAGACCCAGTACTTC,CASSLAPFAGGEETQYF
TRBJ2-1,many,TRBV12-3/TRBV12-4,-,TGTGCCACCACCTCCTACAATGAGCAGTTCTTC,CATTSYNEQFF
TRBJ2-7,many,TRBV15,-,TGTGCCACCAGCAGAGATATAGTGGGGACAAAATCTAACGAGCAGTACTTC,CATSRDIVGTKSNEQYF
TRBJ2-7,few,TRBV5-4,TRBD2,TGTGCCAGCAGCTTGGCGCCTAGCGGGTTCTACGAGCAGTACTTC,CASSLAPSGFYEQYF
TRBJ2-3,many,TRBV7-9,-,TGTGCCAGCAGCGGAGGGGCCGCAGATACGCAGTATTTT,CASSGGAADTQYF
TRBJ2-7,many,TRBV19,TRBD2,TGTGCCAGTAGTATAGGATCTAGCGGGAGAGACGAGCAGTACTTC,CASSIGSSGRDEQYF
TRBJ2-7,many,TRBV20-1,TRBD2,TGCAGTGCGCCCCCCCCTAGCGGGAGAGCCTACGAGCAGTACTTC,CSAPPPSGRAYEQYF
TRBJ1-6,many,TRBV7-2,-,TGTGCCAGCAGCCAAGGGGACGGGAATTCACCCCTCCACTTT,CASSQGDGNSPLHF
TRBJ2-2,many,TRBV11-2,-,TGTGCCAGCCCTCCTGGGGGGGCCGGATTAAACACCGGGGAGCTGTTTTTT,CASPPGGAGLNTGELFF
TRBJ2-3,many,TRBV7-2,-,TGTGCCAGCAGCCAAACGCCGGGACTTCATAGCACAGATACGCAGTATTTT,CASSQTPGLHSTDTQYF
TRBJ1-5,many,TRBV2,-,TGTGCCAGCAGTGAGAGAAATCAGCCCCAGCATTTT,CASSERNQPQHF
TRBJ2-1,-,TRBV19,TRBD2,TGTGCCAGTAGTATGGAGTTGTACCGGGGGGTATACAATGAGCAGTTCTTC,CASSMELYRGVYNEQFF
TRBJ2-3,-,TRBV5-4,-,TGTGCCAGCAGCCCTTCAGGCGGCAGGGCAGATACGCAGTATTTT,CASSPSGGRADTQYF
TRBJ2-7,-,TRBV5-4,-,TGTGCCAGCAGCCCTATGAACCACGAGCAGTACTTC,CASSPMNHEQYF
TRBJ2-7,-,TRBV29-1,-,TGCAGCGTTGAGGTCAGCTACGAGCAGTACTTC,CSVEVSYEQYF
TRBJ2-7,-,TRBV7-2,-,TGTGCCAGCAGCTTATATCCACAAACCTACGAGCAGTACTTC,CASSLYPQTYEQYF
TRBJ2-1,many,TRBV5-1,-,TGCGCCAGCACAGACGGCGCTTCCTACAATGAGCAGTTCTTC,CASTDGASYNEQFF
TRBJ2-3,many,TRBV10-1,TRBD1,TGCGCCAGCAGCCCGACAGGGTATTTGGAGACTCCAAGCACAGATACGCAGTATTTT,CASSPTGYLETPSTDTQYF
TRBJ2-6,-,TRBV28,-,TGTGCCAGCAGTTTACTCAGGGCTGGGGCCAACGTCCTGACTTTC,CASSLLRAGANVLTF
TRBJ2-7,few,TRBV7-6,-,TGTGCCAGCAGCCCCCCCGGGACGCGCGAGCAGTACTTC,CASSPPGTREQYF
TRBJ2-7,-,TRBV30,TRBD2,TGTGCCTGGAGCACTAGCGGGGGGTCCTACGAGCAGTACTTC,CAWSTSGGSYEQYF
TRBJ1-6,-,TRBV20-1,-,TGCAGTGCTAGGGTCGGTCCCACCTATAATTCACCCCTCCACTTT,CSARVGPTYNSPLHF
TRBJ1-5,many,TRBV3-1,-,TGTGCCAGCAGCCGGGGGCGCCTACGGGACTCCCATCAGCCCCAGCATTTT,CASSRGRLRDSHQPQHF
TRBJ2-3,many,TRBV19,-,TGTGCCAGTAGGTCGTGGGGGAGCACAGATACGCAGTATTTT,CASRSWGSTDTQYF
TRBJ2-2,many,TRBV2,TRBD2,TGTGCCAGCCCCGGGACTAGCGGGGATAACACCGGGGAGCTGTTTTTT,CASPGTSGDNTGELFF
TRBJ2-6,once,TRBV5-1,-,TGCGCCAGCAGCTTGGGTGATGGGACCGGGGCCAACGTCCTGACTTTC,CASSLGDGTGANVLTF
TRBJ2-2,many,TRBV25-1,TRBD1,TGTGCCAGCAGTGAATTAGGGACAGGGGGCGACACCGGGGAGCTGTTTTTT,CASSELGTGGDTGELFF
TRBJ2-5,medium-sized,TRBV6-2/TRBV6-3,-,TGTGCCAGCAGTGAGCCGGGACTCCAAGAGACCCAGTACTTC,CASSEPGLQETQYF
TRBJ2-2,-,TRBV13,-,-,CASSEVGGEPGESCFF
TRBJ2-3,many,TRBV2,-,TGTGCCAGCAGTGAAGCCAGGGGTCGGGATACGCAGTATTTT,CASSEARGRDTQYF
TRBJ1-1,once,TRBV5-8,-,TGTGCCAGCAGCAGGGACATGAACACTGAAGCTTTCTTT,CASSRDMNTEAFF
TRBJ2-5,many,TRBV12-3/TRBV12-4,TRBD2,TGTGCCAGCACTCCTCCCCCGAGGCTAGCGGGGGGGCTCGTGACCCAGTACTTC,CASTPPPRLAGGLVTQYF
TRBJ2-1,-,TRBV18,-,TGTGCCAGCTCACCAGTGAACTCAAAAACCTACAATGAGCAGTTCTTC,CASSPVNSKTYNEQFF
TRBJ2-7,few,TRBV6-2/TRBV6-3,-,TGTGCCAGCAGTAGGGGACTGGTCTACGAGCAGTACTTC,CASSRGLVYEQYF
TRBJ2-7,many,TRBV5-6,TRBD1,TGTGCCAGCAGCCCGGGACAGGGCGCCTACGAGCAGTACTTC,CASSPGQGAYEQYF
TRBJ1-1,many,TRBV9,TRBD1,TGTGCCAGCAGCCCGAGACAGGGGAGGAACACTGAAGCTTTCTTT,CASSPRQGRNTEAFF
TRBJ2-6,many,TRBV28,-,TGTGCCAGCAGGGACGGGGGTTCCGGGGCCAACGTCCTGACTTTC,CASRDGGSGANVLTF
TRBJ2-7,many,TRBV20-1,TRBD2,TGCAGTGCGGGAGCCGGGACTAGCGGCTACGAGCAGTACTTC,CSAGAGTSGYEQYF